This T cell receptor (beta chain) was captured by sequencing in a study of cytomegalovirus exposure and HLA in healthy donors. Study conclusions and caveats: Across donors, sequencing depth was assumed by presence/absence analyses to be roughly uniform. Productive rates of about 90% or about 30% were seen for most TCR beta V segments in an earlier analysis.

13 Jbeta primers and 60 Vbeta primers were used for the PCR. Assay used: immunoSEQ multiplex PCR; TCRdb lists only in-frame clones, some missing. Of hundreds of thousands of clones listed, around 76% are singletons. Germline CDR1 reads MNHEY; CDR2 reads SVGAGI. CDR3 length equals 14 residues. With 6 bases removed from V and 5 bases from J, the gap between germline ends came to 14 bases. The donors were healthy bone marrow donors. With respect to this clone: Its antigen remains unidentified.

This rearrangement joins TRBV6-5 to TRBJ1-5, with TRBD1 as a possible D gene (6 bases). The TCR sequence derives from a middle-aged man in good health and CMV-seropositive. Sequences were obtained from PBMCs. The CDR3 DNA follows: TGTGCCAGCAGGGCCAGGGGCTTTTATCAGCCCCAGCATTTT. Translation: CASRARGFYQPQHF.